Following are 8 T cell receptor beta chains from one sample sequenced in a study of blood T cells in healthy people across ages. Together with a sample-barcoded 5' primer, a J-beta primer mix was included in a second PCR lasting 7 to 11 cycles. TCRdb recomputed calls from the 5' RACE reads with MiXCR, one row per CDR3 protein. The sample records roughly 650,000 distinct CDR3 sequences, about 30% being singletons. The specimen sequenced was blood. Every receptor here comes from a woman older than 75 in good health.

This clonotype came up a few times. A clone one base away is much larger, so this may be a read error. The rearrangement joins TRBV6-5 to TRBJ1-2; D perhaps matches TRBD1 (6 bases). The CDR3 extends over 14 amino acids. In germline, CDR1 is MNHEY, CDR2 SVGAGI. CDR3 DNA sequence: TGTGCCCGCAGTTACTCCCTAACAGGGTACGGCTACACCTTC. This sequence encodes CARSYSLTGYGYTF.

Details on this clonotype: A much larger clone sits a single nucleotide away, making a read error possible. The V call is TRBV9, the J call TRBJ1-4; 9 positions agree with TRBD1. CDR3 length: 16 amino acids. The germline V gene has CDR1 SGDLS and CDR2 YYNGEE. Trimming removed 3 bases from V and 7 bases from J; junction bases left unmatched: 10. CDR3 protein: CASSAKQGARGEKLFF. The CDR3 bases are TGTGCCAGCAGCGCCAAACAGGGGGCGCGTGGTGAAAAACTGTTTTTT.

Comment on this clonotype: Possible read error: a much larger clone is one base away. The chain uses TRBV3-1 and TRBJ2-5; D unresolved. Deletions cut 8 bases from V and 5 bases from J, with 12 bases between. This CDR3 region has 12 residues. Germline lookup yields CDR1 LGHDT and CDR2 YNNKEL (reference sequence). The DNA for the CDR3 is TGTGCCAGCGGCGCACTCAGTGAGACCCAGTACTTC. Protein: CASGALSETQYF.

V is TRBV12-3 or TRBV12-4 and J is TRBJ2-3; 10 bases agree with TRBD2. V lost 4 bases to trimming and J lost 4 bases; unmatched junction nucleotides: 5. The CDR3 is made up of 15 amino acids. The CDR3 DNA follows: TGTGCCAGCAGTTCGGCTAGCGGGGGAGCAGATACGCAGTATTTT. This gives the protein CASSSASGGADTQYF.

Ten or more counts support this clonotype. The chain uses TRBV20-1 and TRBJ2-3; 13 positions agree with TRBD2. Germline lookup yields CDR1 DFQATT and CDR2 SNEGSKA (reference sequence). This CDR3 is built from 17 residues. The trim removed 3 bases at V and 2 bases at J, leaving 8 bases unmatched. The CDR3 bases are TGCAGTGCTAGCGCCCCGGGACTAGCGGGGATCACAGATACGCAGTATTTT. Residues: CSASAPGLAGITDTQYF.

As to this clonotype: Just one base apart from a much larger clone, this may be a read error. V and J are TRBV3-1 and TRBJ2-5; 10 positions agree with TRBD2. Germline values: CDR1 LGHDT, CDR2 YNNKEL (reference sequence). This CDR3 contains 18 residues. As DNA, the CDR3 is TGTACCAGCAGCCAAGATTGTACGGCTAGCGGGGGAAGAGAGACCCAGTACTTC. Its translation is CTSSQDCTASGGRETQYF.

To note about this clonotype: A much more abundant neighbour one base away suggests this may be a read error. This chain links TRBV18 with TRBJ1-1, with D unresolved. CDR1 KGHSH and CDR2 LQKENI come from the germline V gene. The V end was cut by 8 bases, the J end by 2 bases, with 12 bases between. The CDR3 loop spans 13 amino acids. CDR3 amino acids: CASPLNDNTEAFF. As DNA, the CDR3 is TGTGCCAGCCCACTAAACGACAACACTGAAGCTTTCTTT.

The V gene is TRBV12-3 or TRBV12-4, the J gene TRBJ2-3; D might be TRBD2 (6 bases). Trimming shortened V by 0 bases and J by 5 bases, and 18 bases separated the two germline ends. There are 17 residues in the CDR3. The CDR3 nucleotides are TGTGCCAGCAGTTTAGCGCAGGCTAGCGAGAATGAAGATACGCAGTATTTT. Protein product: CASSLAQASENEDTQYF.